This T cell receptor beta chain was profiled in a study of blood T cell repertoires in COVID-19 (dated by TCRdb to the early 2020s). Describing the broader study: The collaborator samples originated in the United States, Italy and Spain and spanned the acute and convalescent phases of COVID-19. The dataset comprised deeply sampled blood TCRbeta repertoires from subjects exposed to, actively infected with, or recovered from COVID-19. The material from the prospective study consisted of cDNA or gDNA derived from T cells, B-cell-depleted T cells, or PBMCs. A de-identified subject ID, COVID-19 status, age in years and sex were almost always included in the sample metadata. Where available, HLA class I and class II types were taken from metadata supplied by the sample provider and were not determined by assay-based typing. The repertoires were made available in a free public database intended to serve as a resource for research on the immune response to SARS-CoV-2. Samples were obtained from the ongoing ImmuneRACE study (first 160 participants) and from 1,200 or so subjects provided by 6 global collaborators. What the study reported, not specific to this receptor: Clinical and demographic metadata were provided uncurated, with the amount varying by source and participant.

This clone was seen many times. Which antigen it targets is not known. Qualities for individual bases were not recorded, and no much larger clone is one base off. The immunoSEQ Assay, a bias-controlled multiplex PCR, was used to amplify TCRbeta CDR3 regions from genomic DNA. As for the original processing: The number of nucleated cells in each sample was estimated by amplification of reference gene primers within the assay. Sequence reads were collapsed and filtered to measure the absolute abundance of every unique TCRbeta CDR3 rearrangement. Productive Simpson clonality was computed per sample as the square root of Simpson's diversity index over productive rearrangements. As stored in TCRdb, this immuneACCESS dataset retains in-frame rearrangements with V and J assigned. A fraction of the clones does not appear; measured against another copy, unresolved V genes explain less than half of the discrepancy, and the remainder lacks a known reason. For V, J and clone size, that table is used; D and trimming come from the DNA. For this sample the table gives about 170,000 clones, of which around 82% were detected only once. Clones ranked in the top ten supply about 1.9% of the sample.

Collaborating institutions collected whole blood in K2EDTA tubes following their own protocols. For TCRbeta analysis, collaborators shipped samples as frozen whole blood, isolated PBMCs, or DNA extracted from either of those sample types. The germline V gene yields MNHEY for CDR1 and SVGAGI for CDR2. V is trimmed back by 2 bases and J by 6 bases, and the junction contains 8 bases that no gene match accounts for. From the cysteine up to the phenylalanine, the CDR3 has a length of 15 residues. Only the CDR3 region is kept as DNA, spanning 45 bases read in frame from base 1. The TCR originated in an elderly woman with acute or convalescent COVID-19. The chain links TRBV6-5 with TRBJ2-3, with TRBD2 identical over 7 junction bases. The specimen sequenced was peripheral blood. The nucleotides read TGTGCCAGCAGTTACCTCAAAGGGAGGGCGGATACGCAGTATTTT. The encoded protein is CASSYLKGRADTQYF.